Given below is one T cell receptor (beta chain) in context. Its target is unknown. Use of 60 Vbeta and 13 Jbeta primers characterized the PCR. Assay: immunoSEQ multiplex PCR; the TCRdb copy retains only in-frame clones and omits some. The sample includes over 100,000 clones, about 62% of them seen just once. The sample originates from a study of cytomegalovirus exposure and HLA in healthy donors. Overall study: Clustering assigned 81% of the approximately 400 genotyped donors to the Caucasian-associated ancestry cluster. Overall study results and limits: For presence/absence analyses, sequencing depth was assumed to be roughly uniform across donors.

Healthy bone marrow donors made up the donor group. Donors likely had unrecorded immune exposures despite being nominally healthy when sampled. This CDR3 has 13 residues. With 6 bases clipped from V and 8 bases from J, the junction kept 10 bases outside the gene matches. Germline lookup yields CDR1 SQVTM and CDR2 ANQGSEA. The V and J genes are TRBV29-1 and TRBJ1-5; 7 bases are shared with TRBD1. The sample comprised PBMCs. The TCR sequence derives from a woman between 40 and 50 years old in good health and CMV-seropositive. CDR3 region: CSVREGALEPQHF. CDR3 sequence (DNA): TGCAGCGTCCGCGAGGGGGCCTTAGAGCCCCAGCATTTT.